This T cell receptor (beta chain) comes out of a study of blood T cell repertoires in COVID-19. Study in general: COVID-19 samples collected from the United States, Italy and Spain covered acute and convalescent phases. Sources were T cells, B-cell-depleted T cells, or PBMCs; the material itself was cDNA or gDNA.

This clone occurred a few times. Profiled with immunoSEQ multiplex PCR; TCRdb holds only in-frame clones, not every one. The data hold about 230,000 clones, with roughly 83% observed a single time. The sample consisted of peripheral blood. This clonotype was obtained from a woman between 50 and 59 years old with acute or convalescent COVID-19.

CDR3 bases: TGTGCCCTGAGTCGGGGTCTCGAGCAGTACTTC. As protein: CALSRGLEQYF. The chain uses TRBV30 and TRBJ2-7, with a tentative D call TRBD2 (5 bases). The V gene's germline CDR1 is GTSNPN and CDR2 SVGIG (reference sequence). This CDR3 has 11 residues. Trimming removed 8 bases from V and 6 bases from J, with 14 bases in between.